Each of the 25 T cell receptor beta chains below was sequenced from the same sample in a study of T cells after yellow fever vaccination. MiXCR, applied by TCRdb to the 5' RACE reads, yields one record per CDR3 protein. The data contain approximately 26,000 distinct CDR3 sequences, approximately 4.9% of them singletons. Sequencing used PBMCs, either bulk or a sorted T-cell subset (CD4+, CD8+, memory, or dextramer-sorted; not recorded which), obtained on the day of the yellow fever booster vaccination. Source of these receptors: a man between 18 and 35 years old who received the YFV17D yellow fever vaccine.

The sample holds many counts of this clonotype. The CDR3 DNA reads as TGTGCCAGCACCTTGGTTTTAGCGGGGCAGCTACACAATGAGCAGTTCTTC. Its protein product is CASTLVLAGQLHNEQFF. The chain has TRBV7-2 and TRBJ2-1; 8 bases are shared with TRBD2. The germline CDR1 and CDR2 sequences are SGHTA and FQGNSA. The V segment lost 7 bases and the J segment 5 bases; nucleotides outside the gene matches: 16. The CDR3 covers 17 residues.

In its sample, this clonotype was seen many times. V gene TRBV11-2 combines with J gene TRBJ2-2, with 11 nucleotides matching TRBD1. This CDR3 region has 17 residues. V dropped 5 bases and J dropped 4; count of bases not matched to a gene: 9. Germline assignment: CDR1 SGHAT and CDR2 FQNNGV. The CDR3 DNA reads TGTGCCAGCAGCGCGGACAGGGGGCTACTCATCACCGGGGAGCTGTTTTTT. Its protein product is CASSADRGLLITGELFF.

In its sample, this clonotype was seen many times. The chain recombines TRBV20-1 with TRBJ2-5, with TRBD2 as a possible D gene (6 bases). In germline, CDR1 is DFQATT, CDR2 SNEGSKA (reference sequence). The V gene lost 2 bases and the J gene lost 5 bases, with 21 bases spanning the gap. This CDR3 contains 16 residues. As DNA, the CDR3 is TGCAGTGCTAGAATCTGGGGGAGGCCGGCGGGGGAGACCCAGTACTTC. Translated: CSARIWGRPAGETQYF.

In its sample, this clonotype was seen many times. At one end the junction does not follow the germline gene, possibly because of a read error. The J gene is TRBJ2-1, the V gene TRBV20-1, with TRBD2 matching 11 bases. This CDR3 contains 14 residues. Per germline, CDR1 DFQATT and CDR2 SNEGSKA (reference sequence). The CDR3 nucleotides are TGCAGTGCACCGCAACTAGCGGGGGACGGTACTCGGCTCTTC. This translates into CSAPQLAGDGTRLF.

Ten or more counts support this clonotype. The genes are TRBV12-3 or TRBV12-4 and TRBJ2-1, with no clear D. The V and J ends lost 8 bases and 7 bases respectively, with 27 bases between them. This CDR3 has 17 amino acids. CDR3 in DNA: TGTGCCAGCCGCCGAGGATCTCGGACGGAATCGTGGAATGAGCAGTTCTTC. Translated, it gives CASRRGSRTESWNEQFF.

This clonotype was found many times. The chain joins TRBV7-2 to TRBJ1-4, with TRBD1 as a possible D gene (5 bases). Trimming shortened V by 8 bases and J by 0 bases, and 7 bases separated the two germline ends. This CDR3 comprises 13 residues. The V gene's germline CDR1 is SGHTA and CDR2 FQGNSA. The DNA of the CDR3 is TGTGCCAGCCAGACAGCAACTAATGAAAAACTGTTTTTT. This gives the protein CASQTATNEKLFF.

This clonotype was counted at least ten times. The gene calls are TRBV7-3 and TRBJ2-5, with 8 bases fitting TRBD2. Germline V gene data show CDR1 as SGHTA and CDR2 as FQGTGA. Unmatched junction bases numbered 12, after V lost 7 bases and J lost 8 bases. This CDR3 contains 14 residues. The CDR3, as DNA: TGTGCCAGCATCAAGTATAGCGGGGAGGGAACCCAGTACTTC. Translation gives CASIKYSGEGTQYF.

Many counts were recorded for this clonotype. This chain joins TRBV7-9 and TRBJ1-1; D ambiguous. In germline, CDR1 is SEHNR, CDR2 FQNEAQ (reference sequence). V was cut by 0 bases and J by 1 base, with 9 bases left in between. CDR3 size: 15 residues. CDR3 DNA: TGTGCCAGCAGCTTAGCGGGCAGCTGGAACACTGAAGCTTTCTTT. As protein: CASSLAGSWNTEAFF.

This clonotype was detected ten times or more. V is TRBV10-3 and J is TRBJ1-5; no clear D gene. The germline V gene encodes CDR1 ENHRY and CDR2 SYGVKD. The CDR3 runs 15 residues. Trimming cost V 4 bases and J 4 bases, with 14 bases left between them. CDR3 loop: CAISGAPGRNQPQHF. In DNA form, the CDR3 reads TGTGCCATCAGTGGGGCCCCGGGTAGGAATCAGCCCCAGCATTTT.

This clonotype was seen at least ten times. CDR3 nucleotide sequence: TGTGCCAGCAGTTCGGAAGATACGCAGTATTTT. Translated, it gives CASSSEDTQYF. The chain recombines TRBV28 with TRBJ2-3; the D is unclear. The CDR3 runs to 11 residues. The V end was cut by 4 bases, the J end by 5 bases, with 4 bases between. Germline loops: CDR1 MDHEN, CDR2 SYDVKM.

This clonotype was counted many times. The chain couples TRBV20-1 to TRBJ1-4, with TRBD1 as a possible D gene (5 bases). Germline V gene data show CDR1 as DFQATT and CDR2 as SNEGSKA (reference sequence). The germline V and J ends were trimmed by 3 bases and 10 bases, with 18 bases remaining between them. CDR3 size: 14 residues. The CDR3 is CSASPRQGLGKLFF. CDR3 coding DNA: TGCAGTGCTAGTCCGAGGCAGGGCCTGGGAAAACTGTTTTTT.

This clonotype appeared many times. This chain joins TRBV6-2 or TRBV6-3 and TRBJ2-5; D might be TRBD1 (6 bases). Germline V gives CDR1 MNHEY, CDR2 SVGEGT. CDR3 size: 15 residues. The V and J ends lost 5 bases and 4 bases respectively, with 17 bases between them. DNA of the CDR3: TGTGCCAGCAGTGACCCAGGGGCGGTAGGAGAGACCCAGTACTTC. This sequence encodes CASSDPGAVGETQYF.

This clonotype was seen many times. This chain uses TRBV2 with TRBJ2-7; D remains ambiguous. The CDR3 totals 12 residues. The V gene lost 6 bases and the J gene lost 0 bases, with 6 bases spanning the gap. From germline, CDR1 is SNHLY and CDR2 FYNNEI. The CDR3 bases are TGTGCCAGCAGCTATAGCTCCTACGAGCAGTACGTC. Translation: CASSYSSYEQYV.

At least ten counts were recorded for this clonotype. This chain joins TRBV20-1 and TRBJ2-5, with D perhaps TRBD1 or TRBD2 (5 bases each). Trimming removed 6 bases at V and 1 base at J, with 12 bases between. Germline V gene lookup returns CDR1 DFQATT and CDR2 SNEGSKA (reference sequence). The CDR3 runs to 13 residues. The CDR3 nucleotides read TGCAGTGCCATAGTGGGACCCCAAGAGACCCAGTACTTC. Translation: CSAIVGPQETQYF.

With regard to this clonotype: A much more abundant neighbour one base away suggests this may be a read error. J is TRBJ1-5 and V is TRBV12-3 or TRBV12-4, with 7 nucleotides matching TRBD1. This CDR3 region has 16 residues. In DNA, the CDR3 is TGTGTCAGCAGTTTATCGGTCAGGGGGGCGAGTCAGCCCCAGCATTTT. The encoded protein is CVSSLSVRGASQPQHF.

Many counts were recorded for this clonotype. The germline gene is not matched at one end of the junction; a read error may be the cause. The V call is TRBV6-5, the J call TRBJ1-3; a weak D match, TRBD1 (5 bases). CDR3 length equals 16 residues. Germline-derived CDR1 and CDR2 are MNHEY and SVGAGI. CDR3 sequence: CASSYDSILSGNTIYF. The CDR3 DNA sequence: TGTGCCAGCAGTTACGACAGTATTCTTTCTGGCAACACCATATATTTT.

In its sample, this clonotype was seen many times. A junction end diverges from the germline sequence, so it may reflect a read error. The V call is TRBV7-3, the J call TRBJ1-1, with 11 positions matching TRBD1. The CDR3 consists of 18 residues. CDR1 SGHTA and CDR2 FQGTGA come from the germline V gene. As DNA, the CDR3 is TGCACCCAGTTAACACCGGGACAGGGGGACGAGGTGGACACTGAAGCTTTCTTT. This encodes CTQLTPGQGDEVDTEAFF. Supplemented by reference TRBV7-3 and TRBJ1-1, the full variable domain reads GAGVSQTPSNKVTEKGKYVELRCDPISGHTALYWYRQSLGQGPEFLIYFQGTGAADDSGLPNDRFFAVRPEGSVSTLKIQRTERGDSAVYLCTQLTPGQGDEVDTEAFFGQGTRLTVV.

This clonotype was observed at least ten times. In nucleotides, the CDR3 is TGTGCCAGCAGCTTAAGGGGCTCCTACAATGAGCAGTTCTTC. Translated, it gives CASSLRGSYNEQFF. The chain has TRBV7-8 and TRBJ2-1; TRBD1 might be the D (5 bases). CDR1 is SGHVS and CDR2 is FQNEAQ in the germline V gene. V was cut by 2 bases and J by 0 bases, with 5 bases left in between. CDR3 length equals 14 residues.

This clonotype has a count of ten or more. The chain uses TRBV19 and TRBJ2-2; D possibly matches TRBD1 or TRBD2 (5 bases each). Trimming cost V 5 bases and J 4 bases, with 11 bases left between them. The germline CDR1 and CDR2 sequences are LNHDA and SQIVND (reference sequence). The CDR3 loop spans 14 amino acids. CDR3 DNA: TGTGCCAGTAGTCCGGGACCCACCACCGGGGAGCTGTTTTTT. This codes for CASSPGPTTGELFF.

This clonotype was counted a few times. The CDR3 protein is CASSQDIGGASDTQYF. DNA of the CDR3: TGTGCCAGCAGCCAAGATATCGGGGGGGCTTCAGATACGCAGTATTTT. The chain uses TRBV4-2 and TRBJ2-3; TRBD2 matches at 8 bases. The CDR3 totals 16 residues. J lost 4 bases, V lost 0 bases, and 6 bases had no gene match. The germline gives CDR1 LGHNA, CDR2 YNFKEQ.

This clonotype was recorded at least ten times. The chain uses TRBV7-8 and TRBJ1-5; 11 bases map to TRBD1. The CDR3 consists of 16 residues. The ends lost 5 bases at V and 6 bases at J; junction bases unmatched: 9. CDR1 SGHVS and CDR2 FQNEAQ come from the germline V gene. The CDR3 nucleotides are TGTGCCAGCAGCCCCTTTGGACAGGGGGCGATTCAGCCCCAGCATTTT. This gives the protein CASSPFGQGAIQPQHF.

This clonotype was seen at least ten times. V usage is TRBV20-1 and J usage is TRBJ1-1, with 7 bases lining up with TRBD1. The CDR3 sequence is 15 residues long. Germline lookup yields CDR1 DFQATT and CDR2 SNEGSKA (reference sequence). Trimming cost V 3 bases and J 0 bases; bases outside gene matches: 7. CDR3 sequence: CSASLTGTVNTEAFF. CDR3 DNA sequence: TGCAGTGCTAGCCTAACCGGGACAGTGAACACTGAAGCTTTCTTT.

At least ten counts were recorded for this clonotype. The chain combines TRBV7-2 with TRBJ2-7; 8 nucleotides align to TRBD2. V trimming: 5 bases; J trimming: 0 bases; junction bases outside the gene matches: 3. This CDR3 comprises 14 residues. The germline V gene has CDR1 SGHTA and CDR2 FQGNSA. Here the CDR3 DNA reads TGTGCCAGCAGCCCCGGGACTAGCTCCTACGAGCAGTACGTC. Translated: CASSPGTSSYEQYV.

This clonotype showed up just a few times. The chain combines TRBV3-1 with TRBJ1-5; unclear D gene. The ends were cut back, 4 bases at V and 3 bases at J, with 10 bases in the middle. Germline CDR1 LGHDT, CDR2 YNNKEL (reference sequence). This CDR3 is built from 14 residues. CDR3 residues: CASSPEGDNQPQHF. The CDR3 DNA reads as TGTGCCAGCAGCCCGGAGGGAGACAATCAGCCCCAGCATTTT.

This clonotype was detected many times. J is TRBJ2-3 and V is TRBV6-4, with 8 bases fitting TRBD2. Unmatched junction bases numbered 0, after V lost 3 bases and J lost 1 base. Germline V lookup: CDR1 MRHNA, CDR2 SNTAGT. The CDR3 loop spans 14 amino acids. DNA for the CDR3: TGTGCCAGCAGTGAAGCGGGGGGCACAGATACGCAGTATTTT. Translation gives CASSEAGGTDTQYF.